The text below deals with one T cell receptor beta chain. Repertoires were generated with immunoSEQ multiplex PCR, while TCRdb's copy carries only in-frame clones and drops some. The table includes tens of thousands of clones, roughly nine tenths detected once. The sample comes from a study of OX40 agonist ivuxolimab in advanced cancers. The sequence came from an adult with an advanced solid tumor such as melanoma, head and neck, liver or kidney cancer. The sample here was CD4+ or CD8+ T cells sorted from blood, taken in a trial of the OX40 agonist ivuxolimab.

CDR3 nucleotide sequence: TGTGCCTGGAGTGTCGGGGCTTACAATCAGCCCCAGCATTTT. Translation gives CAWSVGAYNQPQHF. The V and J genes are TRBV30 and TRBJ1-5; possible D gene TRBD1, 5 bases. CDR1 and CDR2 (germline): GTSNPN, SVGIG (reference sequence). The CDR3 is made up of 14 amino acids. V was pared by 0 bases and J by 3 bases, with 9 bases between.